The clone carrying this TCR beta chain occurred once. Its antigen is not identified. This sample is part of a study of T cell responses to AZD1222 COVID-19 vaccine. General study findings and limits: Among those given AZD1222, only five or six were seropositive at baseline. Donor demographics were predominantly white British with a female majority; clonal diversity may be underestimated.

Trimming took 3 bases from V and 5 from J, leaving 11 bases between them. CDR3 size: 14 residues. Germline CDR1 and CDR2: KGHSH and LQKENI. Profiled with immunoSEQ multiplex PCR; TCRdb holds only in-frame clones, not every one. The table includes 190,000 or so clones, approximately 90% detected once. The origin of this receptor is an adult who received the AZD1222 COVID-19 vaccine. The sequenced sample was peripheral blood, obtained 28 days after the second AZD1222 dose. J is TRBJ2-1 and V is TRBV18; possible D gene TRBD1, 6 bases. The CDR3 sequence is CASSPGQTNNEQFF. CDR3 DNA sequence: TGTGCCAGCTCACCCGGACAGACGAACAATGAGCAGTTCTTC.